The 13 T cell receptor beta chains presented below share a single source sample, sequenced in a study of T cells in Graves' hyperthyroidism and ophthalmopathy. What was amplified from RNA transcripts were TCR beta CDR3 regions. First-round RT-PCR of the TCR CDR3 relied on the HTBI primer set. TCRdb redid the calling of the multiplex PCR reads with MiXCR, one entry per CDR3 protein. The data show around 360,000 distinct CDR3 sequences, with roughly 15% seen just once and 15% to 20% held by the top ten. Sequenced input: blood. The receptors here all came from a woman in her sixties with Graves' ophthalmopathy.

Regarding this clonotype: This may arise from a read error, as a much more abundant clone is one base away. The V gene is TRBV6-1, the J gene TRBJ2-7; D may correspond to TRBD1 or TRBD2 (5 bases each). Per the germline V gene, CDR1 is MNHNS and CDR2 is SASEGT. The CDR3 sequence is 16 residues long. The CDR3 spells CASSAYRDVSSCEQYF. In DNA form, the CDR3 reads TGTGCCAGCAGTGCCTACCGGGACGTAAGCTCCTGCGAGCAGTACTTC.

This clonotype was detected only a few times. The V and J genes are TRBV10-2 and TRBJ2-1, with 10 bases identical to TRBD2. V shed 6 bases, J shed 0 bases, and the junction held 5 bases outside the gene matches. This CDR3 is built from 16 residues. Germline CDR1 WSHSY, CDR2 SAAADI. The CDR3 protein is CASRVLAGGSYNEQFF. The CDR3 DNA sequence: TGCGCCAGCAGAGTATTAGCGGGGGGCTCCTACAATGAGCAGTTCTTC.

The V call is TRBV11-3, the J call TRBJ2-5; 8 bases map to TRBD2. CDR3 size: 16 residues. The J segment lost 2 bases and the V segment lost 5 bases, leaving 10 bases of the junction unmatched. Germline CDR1 and CDR2: SGHNT and YENEEA. The CDR3: CASSRGTSGDQETQYF. The CDR3 DNA is TGTGCCAGCAGCAGAGGAACTAGCGGCGATCAAGAGACCCAGTACTTC.

This clonotype was detected ten times or more. The chain is built from TRBV11-2 and TRBJ2-1; D might be TRBD2 (6 bases). Trimming removed 3 bases from V and 5 bases from J, with 17 bases in between. The CDR3 is 16 residues long. Germline CDR1 and CDR2: SGHAT and FQNNGV. As DNA, the CDR3 is TGTGCCAGCAGCTTGCGGGGTAGAACCCCTGACAATGAGCAGTTCTTC. This codes for CASSLRGRTPDNEQFF. Full variable domain (outside the CDR3, taken from reference TRBV11-2 and TRBJ2-1): EAGVAQSPRYKIIEKRQSVAFWCNPISGHATLYWYQQILGQGPKLLIQFQNNGVVDDSQLPKDRFSAERLKGVDSTLKIQPAKLEDSAVYLCASSLRGRTPDNEQFFGPGTRLTVL.

This clonotype was observed at least ten times. The chain links TRBV7-9 to TRBJ2-7, with 7 bases aligning to TRBD1. The CDR3 has 14 residues. The J segment lost 6 bases and the V segment lost 10 bases, leaving 15 bases of the junction unmatched. Germline V lookup: CDR1 SEHNR, CDR2 FQNEAQ (reference sequence). The CDR3: CATSRGRTFGEQYF. The CDR3 DNA sequence: TGTGCCACCTCTAGGGGGCGAACGTTCGGCGAGCAGTACTTC. The full variable domain, completed using reference TRBV7-9 and TRBJ2-7, is DTGVSQNPRHKITKRGQNVTFRCDPISEHNRLYWYRQTLGQGPEFLTYFQNEAQLEKSRLLSDRFSAERPKGSFSTLEIQRTEQGDSAMYLCATSRGRTFGEQYFGPGTRLTVT.

V and J are TRBV6-5 and TRBJ1-5; the D is unclear. Germline V gene lookup returns CDR1 MNHEY and CDR2 SVGAGI. The V and J ends lost 2 bases and 0 bases respectively, with 5 bases between them. This CDR3 region has 14 residues. The CDR3 nucleotides read TGTGCCAGCAGTTACACGGATAGCAATCAGCCCCAGCATTTT. It encodes CASSYTDSNQPQHF.

In its sample, this clonotype was seen many times. V is TRBV3-1 and J is TRBJ2-1; 8 bases match TRBD2. The CDR3 is 14 amino acids. The J segment lost 5 bases and the V segment lost 1 base, leaving 1 base of the junction unmatched. CDR1 and CDR2 from the germline V gene are LGHDT and YNNKEL (reference sequence). This CDR3 is CASSQAGGDNEQFF. As DNA, the CDR3 is TGTGCCAGCAGCCAAGCGGGAGGGGACAATGAGCAGTTCTTC.

V gene TRBV19 combines with J gene TRBJ2-7, with D possibly being TRBD2 (5 bases). Trimming stripped 1 base from V and 2 bases from J, with 6 bases between. The V gene's germline CDR1 is LNHDA and CDR2 SQIVND (reference sequence). The CDR3 is made up of 13 amino acids. CDR3 bases: TGTGCCAGTAGTATAGCGGGGACCTACGAGCAGTACTTC. Its protein is CASSIAGTYEQYF.

This clonotype was seen only a few times. The CDR3 bases are TGCGCCAGCAGTGAGTTAGCGGAAAACACCGGGGAGCTGTTTTTT. This codes for CASSELAENTGELFF. V usage is TRBV10-1 and J usage is TRBJ2-2; D is perhaps TRBD2 (6 bases). The germline V gene has CDR1 WNHNN and CDR2 SYGVQD (reference sequence). Trimming stripped 1 base from V and 2 bases from J, with 8 bases between. This CDR3 is built from 15 residues.

This clonotype was seen many times. The chain uses TRBV24-1 and TRBJ2-2, with unresolved D. CDR1 and CDR2 (germline): KGHDR, SFDVKD. The CDR3 extends over 13 amino acids. V lost 7 bases, J lost 1 base, and 6 bases lay in between. The CDR3 reads CATRGRNTGELFF. Written as DNA, the CDR3 is TGTGCCACCAGGGGTAGGAACACCGGGGAGCTGTTTTTT.

This clonotype turned up a few times. The V gene is TRBV20-1, the J gene TRBJ2-7; 10 bases align to TRBD1. There are 15 residues in the CDR3. The V gene end was trimmed by 0 bases and the J gene end by 3 bases; junction bases not matched to a gene: 5. Germline loops: CDR1 DFQATT, CDR2 SNEGSKA (reference sequence). The CDR3 DNA reads as TGCAGTGCTAGAGACCCAGGACAGGGGGTCTACGAGCAGTACTTC. Amino acid sequence: CSARDPGQGVYEQYF.

In its sample, this clonotype was seen many times. The chain joins TRBV3-1 to TRBJ2-5, with D possibly matching TRBD2 (6 bases). Germline V gene lookup returns CDR1 LGHDT and CDR2 YNNKEL (reference sequence). This CDR3 is built from 13 residues. Deletions cut 4 bases from V and 6 bases from J, with 12 bases between. CDR3 loop: CASSLSGSQTQYF. CDR3 bases: TGTGCCAGCAGCCTATCCGGGAGCCAGACCCAGTACTTC.

This clonotype was counted ten times or more. The CDR3 is CASSPQGAQGEKLFF. The CDR3 DNA reads TGTGCCAGCAGCCCTCAGGGGGCGCAAGGTGAAAAACTGTTTTTT. The genes are TRBV13 and TRBJ1-4; 8 bases fit TRBD1. There are 15 residues in the CDR3. With 5 bases clipped from V and 7 bases from J, the junction kept 9 bases outside the gene matches. Germline CDR1 PRHDT, CDR2 FYEKMQ (reference sequence).